This T cell receptor (beta chain) appears in the sequencing data of a study of blood T cell repertoires in COVID-19. Study context: Samples taken during acute and convalescent COVID-19 were collected in the United States, Italy and Spain. Sample material is recorded as cDNA or gDNA derived from T cells, B-cell-depleted T cells, or PBMCs.

In the authors' methods: Scientists estimated how many nucleated cells there were by amplifying reference gene primers. Some clones are missing from TCRdb's copy, which holds only in-frame ones; the method was immunoSEQ multiplex PCR. Clonal size and the V and J genes are those of that table, whereas D and trimming came from the DNA. Of 87,000 or so clones in the sample, approximately 83% were seen once. The receptor comes from a woman in her sixties or seventies with acute or convalescent COVID-19. Sequencing was done on a sample of peripheral blood.

The CDR3 sequence: CASSLEGQGGGPQHF. DNA of the CDR3: TGTGCCAGCAGCTTAGAGGGACAGGGCGGAGGGCCCCAGCATTTT. The gene calls are TRBV7-9 and TRBJ1-5; 9 nucleotides agree with TRBD1. Per the germline V gene, CDR1 is SEHNR and CDR2 is FQNEAQ (reference sequence). The CDR3 spans 15 residues. J gave up 9 bases and V 1 base, and 7 bases lay outside the gene matches. The full variable domain, in which reference TRBV7-9 and TRBJ1-5 provide the parts outside the CDR3, is DTGVSQNPRHKITKRGQNVTFRCDPISEHNRLYWYRQTLGQGPEFLTYFQNEAQLEKSRLLSDRFSAERPKGSFSTLEIQRTEQGDSAMYLCASSLEGQGGGPQHFGDGTRLSIL.